Described below is a single T cell receptor beta chain sequence and its context. Per the germline V gene, CDR1 is SGHAT and CDR2 is FQNNGV. CDR3 length: 18 residues. Trimming took off 5 bases at V and 4 bases at J, with 26 bases between the two ends. The sample is drawn from a study of shared clonotypes between healthy human individuals. Across the whole study: Three CD4 naive, three CD4 memory, two CD8 naive and one CD8 memory plate were used per donor.

The method was immunoSEQ multiplex PCR; TCRdb's version includes in-frame clones alone and lacks a portion of them. The sample has about 1,900,000 clones; about 95% are singletons. As defined, naive CD8 cells were CD45RO-negative and positively selected for CCR7, with terminally differentiated effector memory CD45RA+ cells excluded. Each sample came from a Caucasian adult donor living in Nashville, Tennessee. This sequence originates from a man younger than 35 in good health. This chain uses TRBV11-2 with TRBJ1-2; tentative D call: TRBD1 (5 bases). The specimen was naive CD8+ T cells sorted from blood. CDR3 loop: CASSTTGTSLLRGYGYTF. In nucleotides, the CDR3 is TGTGCCAGCAGCACAACCGGGACTTCCCTCCTACGGGGCTATGGCTACACCTTC.